This TCR beta chain appears in the sequencing data of a study of T cells in Graves' hyperthyroidism and ophthalmopathy (dated by TCRdb to between 2018 and 2020). A note on the overall study: Peripheral blood was collected at initial diagnosis, before any treatment. Prospective prediction of ophthalmopathy was tested in an independent validation cohort consisting of roughly 19 hyperthyroidism patients and around 16 patients who later progressed to ophthalmopathy. Following sampling, methimazole starting at 30 mg daily was given to hyperthyroidism patients, and high-dose intravenous methylprednisolone was given to ophthalmopathy patients. The 100 discovery patients were divided at random into training and test sets in a 7:3 ratio. In roughly six Graves' hyperthyroidism patients, the study also compared T-cell repertoires from thyroid tissue with T-cell repertoires from blood. To identify distinguishing TCR V-J signatures, a discovery cohort of about 95 patients was used, comprising 40 to 45 with Graves' ophthalmopathy and 57 with stable Graves' hyperthyroidism. The paper reports TCR Vbeta CDR3 sequencing of some 140 peripheral blood samples: around 41 ophthalmopathy, 75 to 80 hyperthyroidism and around 17 progressor patients.

Study-level results and caveats: Sample size was not statistically predetermined, and blinding of investigators to group allocation was not performed. In cross-validation, a model built on a 13 V-J signature told ophthalmopathy apart from stable hyperthyroidism with approximately 91% sensitivity and about 81% specificity, and in testing the same model reached 80%/75%. Most expanded thyroid clonotypes (frequency above 0.001) were also found in blood, which suggests that blood repertoires may mirror thyroid immune responses. During validation, the model predicted progression to ophthalmopathy a median of around six months ahead of onset, with more than 60% sensitivity and around 72% specificity.

At least ten counts were recorded for this clonotype. It has no known antigen specificity. No much larger clone is present one base from it, and per-base qualities are unavailable. Amplification of TCR beta CDR3 regions was carried out from RNA transcripts. The first round of RT-PCR for the TCR CDR3 was performed with the HTBI primer set and the Qiagen OneStep RT-PCR kit. Libraries were constructed in a second round of multiplex PCR, after which size selection and purification were performed. Sequencing of the libraries was done on an Illumina HiSeq2000 using paired-end 100 bp reads. The published analysis was carried out like this. Raw data were processed with SOAPnuke, discarding reads with adapters, uncalled bases, mean Phred below 15, or no exact constant-primer or identifier match. High-quality paired reads were merged with COPE v1.2.5, and unique nucleotide sequences were defined as clonotypes. MiTCR v1.1 was used to align the clonotypes against IMGT TRBV, TRBD and TRBJ reference segments. The analysis included only V-J combinations with a frequency above 0.0001, which together covered 99% to 99.2% of the repertoires. The TCS score was defined as F50 (clonal expansion) divided by E x V (chaos), with BLOSUM62-based TCRdist calculated between CDR3 peptides within each V-J. Welch's t-statistics and random forest reduced roughly 500 V-J features to 13, which were used in a naive Bayes classifier (R e1071). TCRdb trimmed the raw reads at Q25, called clones with MiXCR and kept productive beta chains. Rows matching on CDR3 protein sequence are summarized as one entry with the most common DNA and genes. The V and J calls come from TCRdb's annotation, not from the publication. The sample table holds 40,000 to 65,000 distinct CDR3 sequences, of which around half were seen once. About a tenth of the sample is in the top ten clones.

In the ophthalmopathy patients, disease was moderately to severely active, with a Clinical Activity Score of 3 or more, a NOSPECS grade of 4 or more, and a duration of less than 3 months. Any patient with an uncontrolled infection, another autoimmune disease, pregnancy or lactation was excluded. Diagnoses relied on clinical symptoms, serum thyroxine and TRAb, thyroid ultrasound and orbital computed tomography. PBMCs were isolated from about 10 ml of fresh peripheral blood by Ficoll-Paque density gradient centrifugation. Total RNA was extracted with Trizol reagent, and quality was checked on an Agilent 2100 Bioanalyzer. The CDR3 contains 14 residues, cysteine and phenylalanine counted. The sequence is cut down to CDR3 DNA, 42 bases in frame from base 1. Per the germline V gene (reference sequence), SEHNR is the CDR1 and FQNEAQ is the CDR2. The V end loses 1 base and the J end loses 5 bases, and a stretch of 11 bases separates them.

The chain couples TRBV7-9 to TRBJ2-5, and the D gene may be TRBD1, 6 bases matching. This receptor was taken from a woman between 45 and 60 years old with Graves' ophthalmopathy. Input material: blood. Here the CDR3 is given as CASSLVQGSETQYF. The nucleotide sequence reads TGTGCCAGCAGCTTAGTTCAGGGGAGTGAGACCCAGTACTTC. The CDR3 plus the reference TRBV7-9 and TRBJ2-5 genes for the other parts give the full variable domain: DTGVSQNPRHKITKRGQNVTFRCDPISEHNRLYWYRQTLGQGPEFLTYFQNEAQLEKSRLLSDRFSAERPKGSFSTLEIQRTEQGDSAMYLCASSLVQGSETQYFGPGTRLLVL.